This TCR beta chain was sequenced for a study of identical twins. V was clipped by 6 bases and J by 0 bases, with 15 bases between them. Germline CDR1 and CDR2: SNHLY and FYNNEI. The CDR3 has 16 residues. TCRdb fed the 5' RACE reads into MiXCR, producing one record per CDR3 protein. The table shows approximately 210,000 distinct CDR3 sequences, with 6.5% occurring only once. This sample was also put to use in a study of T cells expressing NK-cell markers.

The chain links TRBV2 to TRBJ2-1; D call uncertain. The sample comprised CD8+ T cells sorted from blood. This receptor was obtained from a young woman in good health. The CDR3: CASSPSGGSSYNEQFF. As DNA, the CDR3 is TGTGCCAGCAGCCCCTCCGGCGGCAGCTCCTACAATGAGCAGTTCTTC.